A single sample gave rise to the 29 T cell receptor beta chains below, sequenced in a study of blood T cells in healthy people across ages. Combining a sample-barcoded 5' primer with a J-beta primer mix, a second PCR ran for roughly 6 to 12 cycles. TCRdb processed the 5' RACE reads anew with MiXCR; each CDR3 protein has one entry. The sample lists 1.5 million to 1.9 million distinct CDR3 sequences, 35% to 45% occurring once. Sequencing was performed on blood. These receptors were obtained from a woman in her late teens or twenties in good health.

This chain uses TRBV12-3 or TRBV12-4 with TRBJ1-4, with D tentatively TRBD1 (6 bases). The germline V and J ends were trimmed by 2 bases and 2 bases, with 15 bases remaining between them. The CDR3 runs to 17 residues. The CDR3 coding sequence is TGTGCCAGCAGTTTAATCGGCCAGGGGATTACTAATGAAAAACTGTTTTTT. Protein sequence: CASSLIGQGITNEKLFF.

This clonotype appeared a single time. The chain carries TRBV7-2 and TRBJ1-2; 11 nucleotides align to TRBD1. V trimming: 6 bases; J trimming: 7 bases; junction bases outside the gene matches: 7. CDR1 and CDR2 from the germline V gene are SGHTA and FQGNSA. The CDR3 length is 14 residues. CDR3 DNA sequence: TGTGCCAGCAGGTCGGGACAGGGGGACGCTGGCTACACCTTC. Its translation is CASRSGQGDAGYTF. Full variable domain (missing parts from reference TRBV7-2 and TRBJ1-2): GAGVSQSPSNKVTEKGKDVELRCDPISGHTALYWYRQSLGQGLEFLIYFQGNSAPDKSGLPSDRFSAERTGGSVSTLTIQRTQQEDSAVYLCASRSGQGDAGYTFGSGTRLTVV.

This clonotype showed up just a few times. V usage is TRBV7-2 and J usage is TRBJ2-7; unclear D gene. The CDR3 length is 13 residues. CDR1 and CDR2 from the germline V gene are SGHTA and FQGNSA. V was clipped by 5 bases and J by 3 bases, with 11 bases between them. The CDR3 sequence is CASSDRVRYEQYF. CDR3 sequence (DNA): TGTGCCAGCAGCGACCGGGTCCGCTACGAGCAGTACTTC.

This clonotype was detected a few times. The chain employs TRBV28 and TRBJ1-2; the match to TRBD1 covers 9 bases. CDR3 size: 15 residues. J gave up 4 bases and V 3 bases, and 6 bases lay outside the gene matches. Germline CDR1 MDHEN, CDR2 SYDVKM. CDR3 nucleotide sequence: TGTGCCAGCAGTTTGTTGGACAGGGGAGTCTATGGCTACACCTTC. It encodes CASSLLDRGVYGYTF.

This chain joins TRBV23-1 and TRBJ2-3; tentatively, D is TRBD1 or TRBD2 (6 bases each). TRBV23-1 is sorted into the ORF group, with uncertain function. The CDR3 length is 14 residues. V was trimmed by 8 bases and J by 7 bases, leaving 19 bases between them. The CDR3 reads CASRGQRTRNTQYF. The CDR3 nucleotides are TGCGCCAGCCGGGGGCAGAGGACACGGAATACGCAGTATTTT.

This clonotype was seen a few times. The chain links TRBV5-1 to TRBJ2-5; tentatively, D is TRBD1 (5 bases). This CDR3 is 13 amino acids long. The V end was cut by 6 bases, the J end by 3 bases, with 12 bases between. CDR1 SGHRS and CDR2 YFSETQ come from the germline V gene. CDR3 amino acids: CASTPTDKETQYF. In nucleotides, the CDR3 is TGCGCCAGCACCCCGACAGACAAAGAGACCCAGTACTTC.

The sample holds a few counts of this clonotype. The CDR3 is CASSKSRLAGAKADTQYF. The CDR3 nucleotides are TGTGCCAGCAGCAAAAGTCGGCTAGCGGGAGCCAAGGCAGATACGCAGTATTTT. The chain employs TRBV21-1 and TRBJ2-3; no DNA check was done on the table's D call, TRBD2. TRBV21-1 is tagged as a pseudogene. The CDR3 is made up of 18 amino acids.

The CDR3 region is CAISESSGSTDTQYF. DNA for the CDR3: TGTGCCATCAGTGAGTCTAGCGGGAGTACAGATACGCAGTATTTT. This rearrangement joins TRBV10-3 to TRBJ2-3, with 9 bases fitting TRBD2. Germline V gene data show CDR1 as ENHRY and CDR2 as SYGVKD. This CDR3 comprises 15 residues. The V gene end was trimmed by 0 bases and the J gene end by 3 bases; junction bases not matched to a gene: 1.

The chain uses TRBV5-1 and TRBJ1-1; D is possibly TRBD1 (5 bases). CDR3 length: 14 residues. The V and J ends lost 4 bases and 0 bases respectively, with 10 bases between them. The V gene's germline CDR1 is SGHRS and CDR2 YFSETQ. CDR3 DNA sequence: TGCGCCAGCAGCCACGGACACTTGAACACTGAAGCTTTCTTT. Its protein product is CASSHGHLNTEAFF.

V is TRBV6-2 or TRBV6-3 and J is TRBJ2-5; no clear D gene. V shed 5 bases and J shed 11 bases, with 12 bases lying between them. Germline V gives CDR1 MNHEY, CDR2 SVGEGT. The CDR3 sequence is 11 residues long. CDR3 in amino acids: CASSVYLEQYF. The CDR3 DNA reads as TGTGCCAGCAGTGTCTATCTTGAGCAGTACTTC.

This clonotype was found a few times. V usage is TRBV24-1 and J usage is TRBJ2-1; 10 positions agree with TRBD1. CDR3 size: 15 residues. Germline V gene data show CDR1 as KGHDR and CDR2 as SFDVKD. V gave up 4 bases and J gave up 8 bases; unmatched junction bases: 7. CDR3 coding DNA: TGTGCCACCAGTGACCCGACAGGGGGCTTTTATGAGCAGTTCTTC. Encoded protein: CATSDPTGGFYEQFF.

V and J are TRBV20-1 and TRBJ1-2; 7 positions agree with TRBD1. With 3 bases clipped from V and 7 bases from J, the junction kept 17 bases outside the gene matches. CDR1 is DFQATT, CDR2 SNEGSKA, per germline (reference sequence). This CDR3 contains 16 residues. As DNA, the CDR3 is TGCAGTGCTAGGAACCCGGGGGGCTTACAGGGGTGTGGCTACACCTTC. This gives the protein CSARNPGGLQGCGYTF.

There are a few counts of this clonotype. The gene calls are TRBV12-3 or TRBV12-4 and TRBJ2-4; maybe TRBD2 (5 bases). This CDR3 comprises 17 residues. Deletions cut 3 bases from V and 1 base from J, with 16 bases between. CDR3 coding DNA: TGTGCCAGCAGTTTTGTTCCGGGGTTTGTTGCCAAAAACATTCAGTACTTC. Its protein product is CASSFVPGFVAKNIQYF.

The V call is TRBV7-9, the J call TRBJ2-1; D call uncertain. CDR3 length equals 14 residues. V was pared by 10 bases and J by 0 bases, with 13 bases between. CDR1 is SEHNR, CDR2 FQNEAQ, per germline (reference sequence). CDR3 sequence (DNA): TGTGCCACCTCGGACCGTAGCTCCTACAATGAGCAGTTCTTC. Amino acid sequence: CATSDRSSYNEQFF.

DNA for the CDR3: TGTGCCAGCGGATCACTAGCGAGATCGAACACCGGGGAGCTGTTTTTT. It encodes CASGSLARSNTGELFF. This chain connects TRBV27 to TRBJ2-2; 7 bases line up with TRBD2. V shed 8 bases and J 0 bases; nucleotides not matched to a gene: 9. This CDR3 is 16 amino acids long. Germline V lookup: CDR1 MNHEY, CDR2 SMNVEV (reference sequence).

This rearrangement joins TRBV4-3 to TRBJ1-2; D is unresolved. This CDR3 region has 14 residues. Between the trimmed V and J ends, which lost 0 bases and 4 bases, there was a span of 9 bases. Germline V gives CDR1 LGHNA, CDR2 YSLEER. The CDR3 region is CASSQDGTVYGYTF. The CDR3, as DNA: TGCGCCAGCAGCCAAGATGGCACGGTCTATGGCTACACCTTC.

This clonotype was seen a few times. This chain joins TRBV5-1 and TRBJ1-4; TRBD1 is a possible D gene (6 bases). This CDR3 is 15 amino acids long. V was clipped by 6 bases and J by 0 bases, with 12 bases between them. CDR1 and CDR2 (germline): SGHRS, YFSETQ. CDR3: CASTQGTATNEKLFF. The CDR3 DNA sequence: TGCGCCAGCACCCAGGGGACCGCAACTAATGAAAAACTGTTTTTT. Looking up the rest from reference TRBV5-1 and TRBJ1-4 gives the full variable domain: KAGVTQTPRYLIKTRGQQVTLSCSPISGHRSVSWYQQTPGQGLQFLFEYFSETQRNKGNFPGRFSGRQFSNSRSEMNVSTLELGDSALYLCASTQGTATNEKLFFGSGTQLSVL.

The V gene is TRBV3-1, the J gene TRBJ2-5, with TRBD1 identical over 7 bases. Germline assignment: CDR1 LGHDT and CDR2 YNNKEL (reference sequence). The CDR3 covers 16 residues. The trim removed 1 base at V and 2 bases at J, leaving 7 bases unmatched. The CDR3 region is CASSQGPRQGQETQYF. DNA of the CDR3: TGTGCCAGCAGCCAAGGACCTCGACAGGGTCAAGAGACCCAGTACTTC.

This clonotype was observed a few times. This chain joins TRBV25-1 and TRBJ2-7, with D possibly called TRBD1 or TRBD2 (5 bases each). V dropped 4 bases and J dropped 5 bases, with 12 bases sitting between them. From germline, CDR1 is MGHDK and CDR2 SYGVNS. The CDR3 totals 13 residues. Here the CDR3 DNA reads TGTGCCAGCAGTGTCGGGACCCTGAACGAGCAGTACTTC. This encodes CASSVGTLNEQYF.

This sequence joins TRBV7-9 and TRBJ1-2; TRBD1 is a possible D gene (5 bases). The CDR3 runs to 12 residues. V dropped 7 bases and J dropped 6 bases, with 12 bases sitting between them. CDR1 is SEHNR and CDR2 is FQNEAQ in the germline V gene (reference sequence). The CDR3 reads CASTLGENGYTF. CDR3 DNA: TGTGCCAGCACTTTAGGGGAGAATGGCTACACCTTC.

This clonotype was recorded many times. CDR3 nucleotide sequence: TGCAGTCCCCTGAGCGCAGCGTTAGGGGAGCAGTTCTTC. It encodes CSPLSAALGEQFF. The chain couples TRBV20-1 to TRBJ2-1; D is unresolved. The CDR3 length is 13 residues. V gave up 8 bases and J gave up 10 bases, with 21 bases separating them. Per the germline V gene, CDR1 is DFQATT and CDR2 is SNEGSKA (reference sequence).

This clonotype was seen only a few times. The rearrangement joins TRBV12-3 or TRBV12-4 to TRBJ2-7; D is perhaps TRBD1 or TRBD2 (5 bases each). CDR3 length: 13 residues. Trimming took 4 bases from V and 3 from J, leaving 10 bases between them. The CDR3 DNA reads TGTGCCAGCAGTTACGGGGCGTACTACGAGCAGTACTTC. Protein sequence: CASSYGAYYEQYF.

The V gene is TRBV27, the J gene TRBJ1-1; 8 positions agree with TRBD1. The ends lost 6 bases at V and 7 bases at J; junction bases unmatched: 7. Germline V gives CDR1 MNHEY, CDR2 SMNVEV (reference sequence). This CDR3 comprises 13 residues. CDR3 nucleotide sequence: TGTGCCAGCAGCCGGGACAGGATGGATGAAGCTTTCTTT. Its translation is CASSRDRMDEAFF.

The chain joins TRBV7-2 to TRBJ2-7; D ambiguous. V lost 5 bases to trimming and J lost 1 base, with 15 bases between them. In germline, CDR1 is SGHTA, CDR2 FQGNSA. The CDR3 is 15 residues long. This chain's CDR3 is CASSANVALSYEQYF. The CDR3 DNA reads TGTGCCAGCAGCGCCAACGTTGCCTTATCCTACGAGCAGTACTTC.

This chain links TRBV14 with TRBJ2-3; D gene ambiguous. This CDR3 comprises 16 residues. The V and J ends lost 1 base and 7 bases respectively, with 18 bases between them. Germline V gene lookup returns CDR1 SGHDN and CDR2 FVKESK. As DNA, the CDR3 is TGTGCCAGCAGCCAAGGGTCTCCCACCTTCCCAAATACGCAGTATTTT. The encoded protein is CASSQGSPTFPNTQYF. The whole variable domain, filled in from reference TRBV14 and TRBJ2-3, reads EAGVTQFPSHSVIEKGQTVTLRCDPISGHDNLYWYRRVMGKEIKFLLHFVKESKQDESGMPNNRFLAERTGGTYSTLKVQPAELEDSGVYFCASSQGSPTFPNTQYFGPGTRLTVL.

This clonotype was counted only a few times. The J gene is TRBJ1-1, the V gene TRBV24-1; no clear D gene. The CDR3 has 11 residues. The germline CDR1 and CDR2 sequences are KGHDR and SFDVKD. V was clipped by 6 bases and J by 7 bases, with 8 bases between them. CDR3 DNA: TGTGCCACCAGTTTTTCAGGTGAAGCTTTCTTT. Its protein is CATSFSGEAFF.

A few counts support this clonotype. This chain connects TRBV6-6 to TRBJ1-4; a possible D gene is TRBD1 (5 bases). Germline V gene data show CDR1 as MNHNY and CDR2 as SVGAGI (reference sequence). Trimming cost V 2 bases and J 0 bases, with 10 bases left between them. The CDR3 is 16 residues long. The CDR3 region is CASSYPGAATNEKLFF. The CDR3 nucleotides are TGTGCCAGCAGTTACCCCGGGGCGGCAACTAATGAAAAACTGTTTTTT.

The genes are TRBV12-3 or TRBV12-4 and TRBJ1-2; 8 positions match TRBD1. CDR3 length: 11 amino acids. V lost 10 bases and J lost 4; bases outside the gene matches: 2. The CDR3 is CATDRGYGYTF. CDR3 DNA sequence: TGTGCCACCGACAGGGGCTATGGCTACACCTTC.

Only a few counts were recorded for this clonotype. The rearrangement links TRBV10-3 to TRBJ2-5, with TRBD1 identical over 7 bases. V shed 3 bases and J 5 bases; nucleotides not matched to a gene: 0. This CDR3 has 12 amino acids. Germline assignment: CDR1 ENHRY and CDR2 SYGVKD. Here the CDR3 reads CAISDRGETQYF. CDR3 coding DNA: TGTGCCATCAGTGACAGGGGGGAGACCCAGTACTTC.